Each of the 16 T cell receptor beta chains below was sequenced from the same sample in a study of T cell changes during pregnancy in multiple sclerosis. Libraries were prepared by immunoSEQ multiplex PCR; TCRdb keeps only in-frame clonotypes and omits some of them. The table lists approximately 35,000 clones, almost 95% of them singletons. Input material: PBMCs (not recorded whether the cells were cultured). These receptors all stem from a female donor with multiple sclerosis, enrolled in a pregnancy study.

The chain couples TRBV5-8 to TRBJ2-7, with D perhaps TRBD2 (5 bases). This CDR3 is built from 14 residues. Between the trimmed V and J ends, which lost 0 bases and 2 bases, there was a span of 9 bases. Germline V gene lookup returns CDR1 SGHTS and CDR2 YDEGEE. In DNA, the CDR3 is TGTGCCAGCAGCTTGGGTCCGGGAACCTACGAGCAGTACTTC. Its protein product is CASSLGPGTYEQYF.

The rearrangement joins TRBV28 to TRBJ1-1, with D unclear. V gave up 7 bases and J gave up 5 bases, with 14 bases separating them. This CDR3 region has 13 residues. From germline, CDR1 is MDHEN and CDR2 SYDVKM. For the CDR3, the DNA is TGTGCCAGCATCACGGGCCAAGGGACTGAAGCTTTCTTT. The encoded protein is CASITGQGTEAFF. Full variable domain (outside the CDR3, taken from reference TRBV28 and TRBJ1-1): DVKVTQSSRYLVKRTGEKVFLECVQDMDHENMFWYRQDPGLGLRLIYFSYDVKMKEKGDIPEGYSVSREKKERFSLILESASTNQTSMYLCASITGQGTEAFFGQGTRLTVV.

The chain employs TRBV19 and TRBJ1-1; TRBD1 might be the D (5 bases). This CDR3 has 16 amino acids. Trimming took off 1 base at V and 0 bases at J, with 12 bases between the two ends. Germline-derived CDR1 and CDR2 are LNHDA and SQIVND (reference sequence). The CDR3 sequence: CASSIARGPVNTEAFF. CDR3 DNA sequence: TGTGCCAGTAGTATAGCCCGGGGCCCGGTGAACACTGAAGCTTTCTTT.

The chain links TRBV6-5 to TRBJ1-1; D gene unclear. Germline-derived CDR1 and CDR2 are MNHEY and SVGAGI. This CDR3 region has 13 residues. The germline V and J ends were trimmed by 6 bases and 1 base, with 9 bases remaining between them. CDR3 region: CASRTLGNTEAFF. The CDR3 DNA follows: TGTGCCAGCAGGACCTTGGGGAACACTGAAGCTTTCTTT.

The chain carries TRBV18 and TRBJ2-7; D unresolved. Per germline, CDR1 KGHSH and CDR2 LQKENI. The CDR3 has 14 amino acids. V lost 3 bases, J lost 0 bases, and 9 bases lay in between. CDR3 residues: CASSPLQSSYEQYF. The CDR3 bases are TGTGCCAGCTCACCGCTACAGAGCTCCTACGAGCAGTACTTC. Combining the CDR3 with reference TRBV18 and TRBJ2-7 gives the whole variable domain NAGVMQNPRHLVRRRGQEARLRCSPMKGHSHVYWYRQLPEEGLKFMVYLQKENIIDESGMPKERFSAEFPKEGPSILRIQQVVRGDSAAYFCASSPLQSSYEQYFGPGTRLTVT.

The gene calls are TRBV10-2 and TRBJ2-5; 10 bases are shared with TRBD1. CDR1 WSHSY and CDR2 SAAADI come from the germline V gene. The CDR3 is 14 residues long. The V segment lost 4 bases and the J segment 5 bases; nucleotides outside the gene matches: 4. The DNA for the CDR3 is TGCGCCAGCAGTGGGGGACAGGGGTCCGAGACCCAGTACTTC. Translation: CASSGGQGSETQYF.

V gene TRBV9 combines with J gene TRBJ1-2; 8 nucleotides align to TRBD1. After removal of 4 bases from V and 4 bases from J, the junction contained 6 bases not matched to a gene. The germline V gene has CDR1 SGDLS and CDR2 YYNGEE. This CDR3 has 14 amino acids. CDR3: CASSPLDRAYGYTF. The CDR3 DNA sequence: TGTGCCAGCAGCCCCCTGGACAGGGCCTATGGCTACACCTTC.

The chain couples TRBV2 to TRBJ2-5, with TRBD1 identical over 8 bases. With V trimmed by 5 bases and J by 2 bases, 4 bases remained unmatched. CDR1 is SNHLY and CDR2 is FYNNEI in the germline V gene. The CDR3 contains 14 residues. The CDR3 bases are TGTGCCAGCAGTCTTGGGACAGGTCAAGAGACCCAGTACTTC. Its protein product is CASSLGTGQETQYF.

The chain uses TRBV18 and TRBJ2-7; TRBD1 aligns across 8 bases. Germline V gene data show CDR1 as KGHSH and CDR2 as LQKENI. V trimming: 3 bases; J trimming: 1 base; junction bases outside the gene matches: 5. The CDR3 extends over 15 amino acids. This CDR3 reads CASSPDRGWSYEQYF. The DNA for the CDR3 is TGTGCCAGCTCACCCGACAGGGGTTGGTCCTACGAGCAGTACTTC.

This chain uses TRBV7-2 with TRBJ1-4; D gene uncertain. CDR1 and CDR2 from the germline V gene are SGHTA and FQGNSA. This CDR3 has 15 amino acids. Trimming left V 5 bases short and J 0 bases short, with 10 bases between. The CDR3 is CASSARLATNEKLFF. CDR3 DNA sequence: TGTGCCAGCAGCGCGAGACTTGCAACTAATGAAAAACTGTTTTTT.

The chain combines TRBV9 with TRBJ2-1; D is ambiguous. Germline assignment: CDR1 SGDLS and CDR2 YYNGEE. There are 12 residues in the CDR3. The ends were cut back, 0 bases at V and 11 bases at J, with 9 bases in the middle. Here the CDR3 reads CASSVEAQKQFF. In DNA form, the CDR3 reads TGTGCCAGCAGCGTAGAAGCGCAGAAGCAGTTCTTC.

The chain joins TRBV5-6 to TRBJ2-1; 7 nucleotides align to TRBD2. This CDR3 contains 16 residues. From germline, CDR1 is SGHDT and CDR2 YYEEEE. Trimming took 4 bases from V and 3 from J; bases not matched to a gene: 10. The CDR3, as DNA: TGTGCCAGCAGCCCCCTGGGAGGGGAGGGCTACAATGAGCAGTTCTTC. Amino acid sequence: CASSPLGGEGYNEQFF.

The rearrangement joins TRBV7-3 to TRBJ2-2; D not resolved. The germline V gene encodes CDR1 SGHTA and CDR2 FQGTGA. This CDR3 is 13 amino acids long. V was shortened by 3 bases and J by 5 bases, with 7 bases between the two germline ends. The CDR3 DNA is TGTGCCAGCAGCTTCGCCCGGACCGGGGAGCTGTTTTTT. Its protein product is CASSFARTGELFF. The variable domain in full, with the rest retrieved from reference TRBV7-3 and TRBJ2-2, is GAGVSQTPSNKVTEKGKYVELRCDPISGHTALYWYRQSLGQGPEFLIYFQGTGAADDSGLPNDRFFAVRPEGSVSTLKIQRTERGDSAVYLCASSFARTGELFFGEGSRLTVL.

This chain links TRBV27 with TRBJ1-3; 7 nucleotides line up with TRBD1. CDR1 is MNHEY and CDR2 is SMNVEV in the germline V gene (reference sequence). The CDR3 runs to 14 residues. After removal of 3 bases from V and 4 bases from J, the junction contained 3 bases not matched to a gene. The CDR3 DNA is TGTGCCAGCAGTTTGACAGGGAACGGAAACACCATATATTTT. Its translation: CASSLTGNGNTIYF.

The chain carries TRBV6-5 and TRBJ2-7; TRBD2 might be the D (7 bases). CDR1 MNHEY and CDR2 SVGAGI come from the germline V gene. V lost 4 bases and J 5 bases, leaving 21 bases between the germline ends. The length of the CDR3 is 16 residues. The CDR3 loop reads CASSWGGAGEGNEQYF. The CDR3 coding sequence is TGTGCCAGCAGTTGGGGGGGGGCGGGAGAGGGCAACGAGCAGTACTTC.

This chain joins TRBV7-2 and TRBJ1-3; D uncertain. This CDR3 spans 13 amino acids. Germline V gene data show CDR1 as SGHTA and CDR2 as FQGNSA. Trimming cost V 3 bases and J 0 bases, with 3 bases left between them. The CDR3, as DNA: TGTGCCAGCAGCTTGGCCTCTGGAAACACCATATATTTT. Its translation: CASSLASGNTIYF.